The source of this T cell receptor (beta chain) is a study of T cell repertoires in cytomegalovirus infection. About the study: Public TCR beta signature analysis indicated the presence of both CMV infection and matching HLA type.

This clonotype was detected only a few times. Its antigen is unidentified. One entry per CDR3 protein, called by TCRdb with MiXCR from the reads. The data hold some 600,000 distinct CDR3 sequences, with less than 25% observed a single time. Overall study results and limits: It was HLA-C-restricted CMV-specific TCR beta clonotypes that dominated the response ex vivo. Accumulated public TCR beta family frequency recognized individuals carrying CMV together with the relevant HLA.

This CDR3 has 18 amino acids. Germline V gives CDR1 DFQATT, CDR2 SNEGSKA (reference sequence). V was pared by 0 bases and J by 3 bases, with 21 bases between. Sequencing input: CD8+ T cells from PBMCs. This TCR was recovered from a human donor in good health (CMV status not recorded). Some clones in this sample may be carry-over from other donors' samples. J is TRBJ2-1 and V is TRBV20-1, with D unresolved. CDR3 sequence: CSARDAYLSGRSYNEQFF. The CDR3 coding sequence is TGCAGTGCTAGAGATGCTTACCTCTCAGGACGGAGCTACAATGAGCAGTTCTTC.